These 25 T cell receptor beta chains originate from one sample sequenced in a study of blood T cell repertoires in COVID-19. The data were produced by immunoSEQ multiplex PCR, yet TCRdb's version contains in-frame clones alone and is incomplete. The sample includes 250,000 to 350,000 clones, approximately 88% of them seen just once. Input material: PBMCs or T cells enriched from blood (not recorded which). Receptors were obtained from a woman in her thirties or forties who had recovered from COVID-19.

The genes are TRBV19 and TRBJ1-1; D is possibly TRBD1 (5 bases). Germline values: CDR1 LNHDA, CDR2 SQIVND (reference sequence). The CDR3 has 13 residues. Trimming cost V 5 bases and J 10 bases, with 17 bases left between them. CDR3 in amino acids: CASSSLALGGAFF. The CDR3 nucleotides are TGTGCCAGTAGTTCCTTGGCCCTGGGGGGAGCTTTCTTT.

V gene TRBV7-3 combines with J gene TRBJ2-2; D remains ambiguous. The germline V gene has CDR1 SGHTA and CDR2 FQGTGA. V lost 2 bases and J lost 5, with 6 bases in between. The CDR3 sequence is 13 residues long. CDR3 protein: CASSLASTGELFF. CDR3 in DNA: TGTGCCAGCAGCTTAGCTAGTACCGGGGAGCTGTTTTTT.

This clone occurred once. CDR3 nucleotide sequence: TGTGCCAGCAGCCGCGTGGGAGCGAAATCCCACGAGCAGTACTTC. Its translation is CASSRVGAKSHEQYF. The rearrangement links TRBV3-1 (or the pseudogene TRBV3-2) to TRBJ2-7, with TRBD2 as a possible D gene (5 bases). Germline CDR1 reads LGHDT; CDR2 reads YNNKEL (reference sequence). The CDR3 sequence is 15 residues long. The V gene lost 4 bases and the J gene lost 5 bases, with 18 bases spanning the gap.

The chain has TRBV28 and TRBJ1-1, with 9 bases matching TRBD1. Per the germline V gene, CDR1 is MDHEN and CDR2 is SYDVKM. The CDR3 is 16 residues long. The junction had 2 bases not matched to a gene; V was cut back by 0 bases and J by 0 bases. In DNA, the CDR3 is TGTGCCAGCAGTTTATGGGGACAGGGATTGAACACTGAAGCTTTCTTT. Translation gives CASSLWGQGLNTEAFF.

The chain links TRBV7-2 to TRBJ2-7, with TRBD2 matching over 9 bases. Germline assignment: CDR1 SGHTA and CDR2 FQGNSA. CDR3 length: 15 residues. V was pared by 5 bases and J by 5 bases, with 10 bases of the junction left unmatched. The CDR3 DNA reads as TGTGCCAGCAGCCGTAGCGGGAGAGGCGGCCACGAGCAGTACTTC. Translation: CASSRSGRGGHEQYF.

The CDR3 is CASSVTGRAGNTIYF. Here the CDR3 DNA reads TGTGCCAGCAGTGTGACTGGGAGGGCTGGAAACACCATATATTTT. V and J are TRBV2 and TRBJ1-3; D is undetermined. The germline gives CDR1 SNHLY, CDR2 FYNNEI. V was trimmed by 4 bases and J by 2 bases, leaving 12 bases between them. CDR3 size: 15 residues.

The CDR3, as DNA: TGTGCCAGCAGTGAAGAGATGGGCCTTTACCGGCAGCAGTACTTC. Translation gives CASSEEMGLYRQQYF. The chain couples TRBV2 to TRBJ2-7, with no clear D. The V end lost 1 base, the J end lost 8 bases, and 18 bases lay between the germline ends. CDR1 is SNHLY and CDR2 is FYNNEI in the germline V gene. The CDR3 sequence is 15 residues long.

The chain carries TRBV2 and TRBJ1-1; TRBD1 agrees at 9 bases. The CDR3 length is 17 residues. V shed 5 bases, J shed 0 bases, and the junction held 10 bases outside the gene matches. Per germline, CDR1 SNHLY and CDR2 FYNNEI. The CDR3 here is CASSPGTGFLMNTEAFF. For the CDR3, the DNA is TGTGCCAGCAGTCCCGGGACAGGGTTTTTGATGAACACTGAAGCTTTCTTT. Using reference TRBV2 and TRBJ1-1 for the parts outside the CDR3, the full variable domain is EPEVTQTPSHQVTQMGQEVILRCVPISNHLYFYWYRQILGQKVEFLVSFYNNEISEKSEIFDDQFSVERPDGSNFTLKIRSTKLEDSAMYFCASSPGTGFLMNTEAFFGQGTRLTVV.

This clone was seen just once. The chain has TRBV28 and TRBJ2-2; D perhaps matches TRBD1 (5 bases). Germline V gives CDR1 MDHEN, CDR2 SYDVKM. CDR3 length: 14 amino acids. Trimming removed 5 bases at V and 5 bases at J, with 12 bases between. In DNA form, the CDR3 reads TGTGCCAGCAGTCCCCCCAGGGTAACCGGGGAGCTGTTTTTT. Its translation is CASSPPRVTGELFF. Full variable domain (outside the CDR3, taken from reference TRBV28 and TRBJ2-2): DVKVTQSSRYLVKRTGEKVFLECVQDMDHENMFWYRQDPGLGLRLIYFSYDVKMKEKGDIPEGYSVSREKKERFSLILESASTNQTSMYLCASSPPRVTGELFFGEGSRLTVL.

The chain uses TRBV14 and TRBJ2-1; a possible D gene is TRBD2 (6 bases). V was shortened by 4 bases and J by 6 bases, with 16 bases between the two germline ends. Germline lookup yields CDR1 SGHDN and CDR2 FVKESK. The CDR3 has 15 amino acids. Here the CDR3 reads CASSPTRMGANEQFF. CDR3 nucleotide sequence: TGTGCCAGCAGCCCGACTAGGATGGGAGCCAATGAGCAGTTCTTC.

The CDR3 region is CASSSPGQGLSPLHF. CDR3 DNA sequence: TGTGCCAGCAGCTCCCCGGGACAGGGTCTTTCACCCCTCCACTTT. The chain is built from TRBV11-2 and TRBJ1-6; 9 nucleotides line up with TRBD1. The CDR3 covers 15 residues. The J segment lost 9 bases and the V segment lost 4 bases, leaving 7 bases of the junction unmatched. CDR1 is SGHAT and CDR2 is FQNNGV in the germline V gene.

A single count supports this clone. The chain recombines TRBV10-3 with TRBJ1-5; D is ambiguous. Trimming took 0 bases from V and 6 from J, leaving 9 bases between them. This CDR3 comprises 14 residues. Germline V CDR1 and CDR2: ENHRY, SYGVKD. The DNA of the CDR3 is TGTGCCATCAGTGAGTCGCCAGGAATTCAGCCCCAGCATTTT. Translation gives CAISESPGIQPQHF.

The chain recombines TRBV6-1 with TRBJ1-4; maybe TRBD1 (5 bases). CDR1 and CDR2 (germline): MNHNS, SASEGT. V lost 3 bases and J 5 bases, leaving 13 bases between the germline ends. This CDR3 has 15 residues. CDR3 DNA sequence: TGTGCCAGCAGTGACCGGGCAGGGAAGAATGAAAAACTGTTTTTT. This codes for CASSDRAGKNEKLFF.

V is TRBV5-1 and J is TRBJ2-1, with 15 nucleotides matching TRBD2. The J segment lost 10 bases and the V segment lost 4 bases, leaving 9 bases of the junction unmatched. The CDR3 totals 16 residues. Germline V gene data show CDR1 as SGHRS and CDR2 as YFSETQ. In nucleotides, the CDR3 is TGCGCCAGCAGCCGCCCTGGACTAGCGGGAGGGCAGGAGCAGTTCTTC. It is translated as CASSRPGLAGGQEQFF. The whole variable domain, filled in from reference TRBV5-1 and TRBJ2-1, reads KAGVTQTPRYLIKTRGQQVTLSCSPISGHRSVSWYQQTPGQGLQFLFEYFSETQRNKGNFPGRFSGRQFSNSRSEMNVSTLELGDSALYLCASSRPGLAGGQEQFFGPGTRLTVL.

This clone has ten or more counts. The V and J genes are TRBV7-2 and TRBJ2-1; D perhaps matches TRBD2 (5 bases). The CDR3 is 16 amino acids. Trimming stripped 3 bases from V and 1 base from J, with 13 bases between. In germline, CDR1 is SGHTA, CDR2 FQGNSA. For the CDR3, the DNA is TGTGCCAGCAGCTTTTTTTACGGGAAGTCCTACAATGAGCAGTTCTTC. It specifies CASSFFYGKSYNEQFF.

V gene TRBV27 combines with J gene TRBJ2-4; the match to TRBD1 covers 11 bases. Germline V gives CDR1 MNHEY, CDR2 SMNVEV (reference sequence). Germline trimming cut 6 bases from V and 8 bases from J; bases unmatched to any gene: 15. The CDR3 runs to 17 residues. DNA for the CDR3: TGTGCCAGCAGCTCCGTCGTGTCCGGGACAGGGGGGTACATTCAGTACTTC. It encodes CASSSVVSGTGGYIQYF.

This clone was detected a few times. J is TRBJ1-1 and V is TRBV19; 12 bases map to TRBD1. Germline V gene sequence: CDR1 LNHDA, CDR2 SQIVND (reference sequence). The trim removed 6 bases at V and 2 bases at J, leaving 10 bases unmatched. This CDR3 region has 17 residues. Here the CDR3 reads CASRAGTGGYLNTEAFF. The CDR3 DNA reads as TGTGCCAGTAGGGCAGGGACAGGGGGCTACCTCAACACTGAAGCTTTCTTT. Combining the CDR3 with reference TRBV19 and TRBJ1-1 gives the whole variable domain DGGITQSPKYLFRKEGQNVTLSCEQNLNHDAMYWYRQDPGQGLRLIYYSQIVNDFQKGDIAEGYSVSREKKESFPLTVTSAQKNPTAFYLCASRAGTGGYLNTEAFFGQGTRLTVV.

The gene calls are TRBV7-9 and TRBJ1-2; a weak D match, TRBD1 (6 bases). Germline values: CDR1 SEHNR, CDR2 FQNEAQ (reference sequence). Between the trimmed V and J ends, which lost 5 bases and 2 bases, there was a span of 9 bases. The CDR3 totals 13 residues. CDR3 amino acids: CASSGGENYGYTF. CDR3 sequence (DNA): TGTGCCAGCAGCGGGGGCGAGAACTATGGCTACACCTTC.

CDR3 in amino acids: CSVGAMQSSYEQYF. CDR3 nucleotides: TGCAGCGTTGGGGCGATGCAGAGCTCCTACGAGCAGTACTTC. The gene calls are TRBV29-1 and TRBJ2-7; D unclear. CDR1 and CDR2 from the germline V gene are SQVTM and ANQGSEA. The CDR3 has 14 amino acids. V lost 4 bases and J 0 bases, leaving 13 bases between the germline ends.

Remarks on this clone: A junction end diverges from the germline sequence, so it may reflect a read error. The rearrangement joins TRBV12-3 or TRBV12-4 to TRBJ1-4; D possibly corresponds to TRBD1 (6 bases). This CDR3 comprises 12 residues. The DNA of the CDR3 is TGTGCCAGCAGTTCCATGACAGGTTCCACACGTTTT. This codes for CASSSMTGSTRF.

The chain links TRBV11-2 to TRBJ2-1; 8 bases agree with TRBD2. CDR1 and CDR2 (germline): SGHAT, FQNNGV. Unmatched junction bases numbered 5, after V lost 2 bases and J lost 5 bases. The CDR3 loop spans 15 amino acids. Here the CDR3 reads CASSLSDSGNNEQFF. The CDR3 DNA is TGTGCCAGCAGCTTATCGGATAGCGGGAACAATGAGCAGTTCTTC.

CDR3 DNA: TGCGCCAGCAGCTTGCAGGGAGGGGATGGCTACACCTTC. This encodes CASSLQGGDGYTF. J is TRBJ1-2 and V is TRBV5-1; the D gene is possibly TRBD1 (5 bases). Germline V lookup: CDR1 SGHRS, CDR2 YFSETQ. The CDR3 consists of 13 residues. Trimming removed 1 base at V and 6 bases at J, with 10 bases between.

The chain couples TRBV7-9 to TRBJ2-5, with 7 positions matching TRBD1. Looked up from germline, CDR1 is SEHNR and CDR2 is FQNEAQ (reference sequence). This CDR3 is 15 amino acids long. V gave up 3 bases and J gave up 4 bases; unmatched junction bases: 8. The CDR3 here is CASSFTHRGVETQYF. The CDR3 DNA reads TGTGCCAGCAGCTTCACCCACAGGGGAGTAGAGACCCAGTACTTC. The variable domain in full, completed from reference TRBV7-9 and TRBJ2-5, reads DTGVSQNPRHKITKRGQNVTFRCDPISEHNRLYWYRQTLGQGPEFLTYFQNEAQLEKSRLLSDRFSAERPKGSFSTLEIQRTEQGDSAMYLCASSFTHRGVETQYFGPGTRLLVL.

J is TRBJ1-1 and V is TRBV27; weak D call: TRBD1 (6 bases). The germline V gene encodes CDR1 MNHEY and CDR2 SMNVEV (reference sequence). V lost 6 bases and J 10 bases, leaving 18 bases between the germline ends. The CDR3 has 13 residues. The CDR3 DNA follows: TGTGCCAGCAGCACAGCCCAGGGGAGGGGAGCTTTCTTT. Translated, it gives CASSTAQGRGAFF.

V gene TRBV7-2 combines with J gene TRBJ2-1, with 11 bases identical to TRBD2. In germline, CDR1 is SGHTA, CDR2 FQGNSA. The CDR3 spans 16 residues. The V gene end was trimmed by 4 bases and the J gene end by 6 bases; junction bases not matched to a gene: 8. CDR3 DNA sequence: TGTGCCAGCAGCTCTTCCAGACTAGCGGGGCCCAATGAGCAGTTCTTC. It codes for CASSSSRLAGPNEQFF.